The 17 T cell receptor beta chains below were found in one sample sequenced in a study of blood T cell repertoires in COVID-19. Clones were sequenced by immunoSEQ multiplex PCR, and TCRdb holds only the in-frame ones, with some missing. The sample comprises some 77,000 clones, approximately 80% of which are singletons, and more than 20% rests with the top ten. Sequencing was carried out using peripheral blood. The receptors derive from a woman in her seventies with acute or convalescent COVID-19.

The chain's CDR3 is CASSLGAGSNYGYTF. CDR3 nucleotides: TGTGCCAGCAGCTTGGGGGCAGGTTCTAACTATGGCTACACCTTC. The V and J genes are TRBV5-4 and TRBJ1-2; unclear D gene. Germline-derived CDR1 and CDR2 are SGHNT and YYREEE (reference sequence). Trimming cost V 0 bases and J 0 bases, with 9 bases left between them. CDR3 size: 15 residues. The complete variable domain, with remaining parts taken from reference TRBV5-4 and TRBJ1-2, reads ETGVTQSPTHLIKTRGQQVTLRCSSQSGHNTVSWYQQALGQGPQFIFQYYREEENGRGNFPPRFSGLQFPNYSSELNVNALELDDSALYLCASSLGAGSNYGYTFGSGTRLTVV.

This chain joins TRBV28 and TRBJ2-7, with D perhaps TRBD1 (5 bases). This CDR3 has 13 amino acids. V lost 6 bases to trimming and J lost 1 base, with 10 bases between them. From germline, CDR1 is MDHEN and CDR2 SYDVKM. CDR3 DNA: TGTGCCAGCAGATCCGACAGTTCCTACGAGCAGTACTTC. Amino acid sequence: CASRSDSSYEQYF.

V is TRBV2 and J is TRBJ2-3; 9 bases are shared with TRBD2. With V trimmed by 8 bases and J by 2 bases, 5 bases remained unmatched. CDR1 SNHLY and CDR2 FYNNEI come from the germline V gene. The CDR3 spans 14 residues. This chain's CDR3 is CASRGGGNTDTQYF. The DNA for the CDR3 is TGTGCCAGCCGCGGGGGGGGGAACACAGATACGCAGTATTTT.

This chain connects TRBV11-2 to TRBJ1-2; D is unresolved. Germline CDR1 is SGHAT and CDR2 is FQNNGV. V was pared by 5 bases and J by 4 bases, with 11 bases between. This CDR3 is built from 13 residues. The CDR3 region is CASSPGVGYGYTF. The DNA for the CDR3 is TGTGCCAGCAGCCCCGGGGTGGGCTATGGCTACACCTTC.

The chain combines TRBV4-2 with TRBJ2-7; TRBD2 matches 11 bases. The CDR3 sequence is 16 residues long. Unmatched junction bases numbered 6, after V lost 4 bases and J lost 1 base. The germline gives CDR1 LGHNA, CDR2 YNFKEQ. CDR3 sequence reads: CASSPQTSGVSYEQYF. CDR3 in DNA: TGTGCCAGCAGCCCTCAGACTAGCGGGGTTTCCTACGAGCAGTACTTC.

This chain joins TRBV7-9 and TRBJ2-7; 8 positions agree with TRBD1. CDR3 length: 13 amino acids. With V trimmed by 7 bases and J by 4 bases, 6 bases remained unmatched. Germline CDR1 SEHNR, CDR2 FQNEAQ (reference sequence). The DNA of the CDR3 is TGTGCCAGCACCCCGGACAGGGATTACGAGCAGTACTTC. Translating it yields CASTPDRDYEQYF.

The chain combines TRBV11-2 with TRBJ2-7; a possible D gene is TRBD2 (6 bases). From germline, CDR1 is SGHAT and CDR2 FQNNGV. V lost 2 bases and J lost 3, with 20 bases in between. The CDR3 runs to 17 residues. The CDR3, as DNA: TGTGCCAGCAGCTTAAATCCCCCCGGGACTGGGAGCTACGAGCAGTACTTC. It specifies CASSLNPPGTGSYEQYF.

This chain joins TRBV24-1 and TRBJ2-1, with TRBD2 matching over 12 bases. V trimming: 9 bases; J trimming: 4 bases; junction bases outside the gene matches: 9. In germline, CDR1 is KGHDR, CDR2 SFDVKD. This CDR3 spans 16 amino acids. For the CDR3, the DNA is TGTGCCACCTCACTAGCGGGAGGTCCTATATACAATGAGCAGTTCTTC. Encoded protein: CATSLAGGPIYNEQFF.

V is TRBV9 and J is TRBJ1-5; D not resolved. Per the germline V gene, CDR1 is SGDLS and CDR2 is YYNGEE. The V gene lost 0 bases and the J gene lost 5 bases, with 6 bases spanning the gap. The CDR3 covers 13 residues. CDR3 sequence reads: CASSVDPDQPQHF. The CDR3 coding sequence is TGTGCCAGCAGCGTAGACCCGGATCAGCCCCAGCATTTT.

This CDR3 reads CASSGGGWGFYGYTF. The CDR3 DNA follows: TGTGCCAGCAGTGGGGGCGGGTGGGGATTCTATGGCTACACCTTC. The gene calls are TRBV28 and TRBJ1-2; D perhaps matches TRBD1 (6 bases). The CDR3 has 15 amino acids. The V end lost 5 bases, the J end lost 4 bases, and 17 bases lay between the germline ends. Germline CDR1 MDHEN, CDR2 SYDVKM.

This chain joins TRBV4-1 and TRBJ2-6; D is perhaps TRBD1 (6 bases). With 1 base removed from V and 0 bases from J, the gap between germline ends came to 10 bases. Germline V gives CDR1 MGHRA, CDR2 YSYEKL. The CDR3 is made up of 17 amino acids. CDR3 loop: CASSQGTDSSGANVLTF. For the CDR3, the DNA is TGCGCCAGCAGCCAAGGGACAGACAGCTCTGGGGCCAACGTCCTGACTTTC.

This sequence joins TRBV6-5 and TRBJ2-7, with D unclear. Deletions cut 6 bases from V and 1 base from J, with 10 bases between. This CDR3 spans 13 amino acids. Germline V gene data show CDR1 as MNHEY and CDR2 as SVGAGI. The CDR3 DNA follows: TGTGCCAGCAGAAGAACTGGTTCCTACGAGCAGTACTTC. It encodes CASRRTGSYEQYF.

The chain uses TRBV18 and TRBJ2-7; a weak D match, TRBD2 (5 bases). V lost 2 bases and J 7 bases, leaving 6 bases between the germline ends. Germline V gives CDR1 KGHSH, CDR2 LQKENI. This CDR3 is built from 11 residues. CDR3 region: CASSPRREQYF. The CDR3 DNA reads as TGTGCCAGCTCACCAAGGAGGGAGCAGTACTTC.

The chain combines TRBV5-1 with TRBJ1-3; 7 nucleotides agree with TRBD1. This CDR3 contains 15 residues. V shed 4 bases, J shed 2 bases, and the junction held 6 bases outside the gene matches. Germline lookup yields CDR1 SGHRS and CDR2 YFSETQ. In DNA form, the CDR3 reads TGCGCCAGCAGCCTGGACAGGACTACTGGAAACACCATATATTTT. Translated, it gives CASSLDRTTGNTIYF. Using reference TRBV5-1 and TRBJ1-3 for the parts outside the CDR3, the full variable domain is KAGVTQTPRYLIKTRGQQVTLSCSPISGHRSVSWYQQTPGQGLQFLFEYFSETQRNKGNFPGRFSGRQFSNSRSEMNVSTLELGDSALYLCASSLDRTTGNTIYFGEGSWLTVV.

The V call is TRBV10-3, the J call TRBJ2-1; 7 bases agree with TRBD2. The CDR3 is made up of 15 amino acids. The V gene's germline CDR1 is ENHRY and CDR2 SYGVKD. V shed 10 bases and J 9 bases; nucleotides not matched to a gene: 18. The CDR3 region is CATFDLFGRGGEQFF. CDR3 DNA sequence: TGTGCCACCTTTGACCTTTTTGGGAGGGGAGGTGAGCAGTTCTTC.

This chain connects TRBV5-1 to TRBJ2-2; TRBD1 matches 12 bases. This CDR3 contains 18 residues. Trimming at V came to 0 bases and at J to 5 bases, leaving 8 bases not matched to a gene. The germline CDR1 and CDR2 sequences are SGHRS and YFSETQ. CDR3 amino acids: CASSLALGTGGRTGELFF. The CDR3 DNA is TGCGCCAGCAGCTTGGCTCTTGGGACAGGGGGCCGTACCGGGGAGCTGTTTTTT.

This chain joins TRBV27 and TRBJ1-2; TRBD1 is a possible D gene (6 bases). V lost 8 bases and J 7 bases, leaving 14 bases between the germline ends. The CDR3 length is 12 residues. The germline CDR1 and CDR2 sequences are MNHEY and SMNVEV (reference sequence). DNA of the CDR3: TGTGCCAGCCGGGGGGGGCTAGGTGGCTACACCTTC. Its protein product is CASRGGLGGYTF.